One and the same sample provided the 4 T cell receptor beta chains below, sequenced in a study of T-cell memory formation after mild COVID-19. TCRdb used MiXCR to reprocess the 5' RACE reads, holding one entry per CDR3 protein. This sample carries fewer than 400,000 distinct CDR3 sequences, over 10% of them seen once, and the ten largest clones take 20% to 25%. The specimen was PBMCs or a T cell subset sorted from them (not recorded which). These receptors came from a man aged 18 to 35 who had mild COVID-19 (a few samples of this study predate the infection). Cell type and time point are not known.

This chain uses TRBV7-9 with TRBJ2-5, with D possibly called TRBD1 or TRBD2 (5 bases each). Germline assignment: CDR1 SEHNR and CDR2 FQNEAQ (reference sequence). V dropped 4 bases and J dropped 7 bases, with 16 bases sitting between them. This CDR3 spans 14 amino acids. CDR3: CASSSGWGKGTQYF. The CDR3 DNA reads TGTGCCAGCAGCTCCGGTTGGGGGAAGGGGACCCAGTACTTC.

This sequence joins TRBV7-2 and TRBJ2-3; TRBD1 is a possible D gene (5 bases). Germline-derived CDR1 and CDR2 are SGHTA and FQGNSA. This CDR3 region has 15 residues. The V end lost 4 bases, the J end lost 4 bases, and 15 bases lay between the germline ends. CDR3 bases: TGTGCCAGCAGCTCAGGGCTTTATCGCTCAGATACGCAGTATTTT. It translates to CASSSGLYRSDTQYF.

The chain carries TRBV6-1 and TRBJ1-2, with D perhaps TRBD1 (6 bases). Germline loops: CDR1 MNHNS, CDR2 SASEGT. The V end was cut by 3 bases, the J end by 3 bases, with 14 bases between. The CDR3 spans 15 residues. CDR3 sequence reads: CASSDRGTIYYGYTF. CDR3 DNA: TGTGCCAGCAGTGATAGGGGGACGATATACTATGGCTACACCTTC.

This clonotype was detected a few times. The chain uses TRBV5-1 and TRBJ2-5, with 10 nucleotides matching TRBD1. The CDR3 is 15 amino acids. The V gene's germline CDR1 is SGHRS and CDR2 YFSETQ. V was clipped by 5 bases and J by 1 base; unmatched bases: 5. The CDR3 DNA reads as TGCGCCAGCAGTATATGGGACAGGGGCCAAGAGACCCAGTACTTC. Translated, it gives CASSIWDRGQETQYF. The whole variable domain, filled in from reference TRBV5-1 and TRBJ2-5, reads KAGVTQTPRYLIKTRGQQVTLSCSPISGHRSVSWYQQTPGQGLQFLFEYFSETQRNKGNFPGRFSGRQFSNSRSEMNVSTLELGDSALYLCASSIWDRGQETQYFGPGTRLLVL.